The TCR beta chain under discussion was sequenced for a study of cytomegalovirus exposure and HLA in healthy donors. A note on this clone: Relative to the germline gene, one junction end is altered; a read error may explain this.

Germline CDR1 SGHRS, CDR2 YFSETQ. The CDR3 has 15 residues. Vbeta (60) and Jbeta (13) primers were used in the PCR. Using immunoSEQ multiplex PCR, the repertoire was profiled, and TCRdb retains in-frame clones only, with some absent. This sample has 95,000 to 150,000 clones, with roughly 76% found just once. The sequencing sample was made of PBMCs. The genes are TRBV5-1 and TRBJ2-4, with 7 nucleotides matching TRBD2. The TCR originated in a man aged 30 to 45 in good health and CMV-seronegative. This CDR3 is CASSSSRGEWNSQYF. As DNA, the CDR3 is TGCGCCAGCAGCTCATCACGGGGGGAGTGGAACAGTCAGTACTTC.